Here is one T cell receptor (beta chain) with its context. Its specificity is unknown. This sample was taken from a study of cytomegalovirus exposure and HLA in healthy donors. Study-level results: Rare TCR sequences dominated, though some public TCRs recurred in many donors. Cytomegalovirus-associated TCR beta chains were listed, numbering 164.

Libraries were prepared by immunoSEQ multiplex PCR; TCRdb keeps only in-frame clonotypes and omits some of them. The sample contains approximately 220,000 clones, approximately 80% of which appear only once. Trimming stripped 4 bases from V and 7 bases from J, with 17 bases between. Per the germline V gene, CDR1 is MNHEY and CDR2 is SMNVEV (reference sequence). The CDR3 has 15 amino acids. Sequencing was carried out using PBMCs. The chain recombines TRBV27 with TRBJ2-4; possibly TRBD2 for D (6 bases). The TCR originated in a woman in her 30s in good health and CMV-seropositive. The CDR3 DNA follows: TGTGCCAGCAGTTCCCTTTGGGGGGACGATAACATTCAGTACTTC. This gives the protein CASSSLWGDDNIQYF.